The T cell receptor beta chain under discussion was sequenced for a study of radiation and T cells in renal cell carcinoma. Study-level points and caveats: No pretreatment tumor biopsies were available for baseline clonotypes.

Assay: immunoSEQ multiplex PCR; the TCRdb copy retains only in-frame clones and omits some. The sample consists of 18,000 or so clones, roughly 58% of them appearing once. Treatment noted: 15 Gy SBRT to primary tumor, nephrectomy 4 weeks later. About this clone itself: The antigen is not known.

The sequence was collected from a man between 50 and 59 years old with renal cell carcinoma. The specimen was tumor tissue, collected from a patient whose treatment included radiotherapy and nephrectomy.

The CDR3 loop reads CASSVTGTEQYF. The DNA of the CDR3 is TGTGCCAGCAGTGTTACAGGGACCGAGCAGTACTTC. The chain has TRBV7-9 and TRBJ2-7; D is perhaps TRBD1 (6 bases). The CDR3 contains 12 residues. In germline, CDR1 is SEHNR, CDR2 FQNEAQ (reference sequence). V lost 6 bases and J lost 6, with 12 bases in between.